One sample yielded the 30 T cell receptor beta chains listed below, sequenced in a study of lymphopenia after photon versus proton radiotherapy (dated by TCRdb to the late 2010s). Library construction relied on the immunoSEQ multiplex PCR assay. TCRdb provides this immuneACCESS table in a form limited to in-frame rearrangements. Some clones are lacking; in checked studies, under half of them reflect an unresolved V gene, and why the rest are absent is not known. Within this sample are about 28,000 clones, with around 82% of them counted one time only. Together, the top ten hold under 35% of the sample. Sequencing used peripheral blood, obtained from a patient treated with photon-based radiotherapy. Source of these receptors: a man aged 45 to 65 with gastric cancer.

The rearrangement joins TRBV7-2 to TRBJ2-7; D is ambiguous. V lost 4 bases, J lost 3 bases, and 4 bases lay in between. The CDR3 has 11 amino acids. Looked up from germline, CDR1 is SGHTA and CDR2 is FQGNSA. Written as DNA, the CDR3 is TGTGCCAGCAGCTACGACTACGAGCAGTACTTC. This codes for CASSYDYEQYF.

This chain links TRBV18 with TRBJ1-1; 7 nucleotides line up with TRBD1. CDR1 KGHSH and CDR2 LQKENI come from the germline V gene. J lost 5 bases, V lost 2 bases, and 8 bases had no gene match. This CDR3 comprises 15 residues. The CDR3 nucleotides are TGTGCCAGCTCACCAAGGGGGCCCGAATTTACTGAAGCTTTCTTT. Amino acids: CASSPRGPEFTEAFF.

This chain joins TRBV4-1 and TRBJ2-5; D is uncertain. The J call may be in error: the DNA end matches TRBJ2-7 better. This CDR3 comprises 14 residues. Germline CDR1 MGHRA, CDR2 YSYEKL. CDR3 in amino acids: CASTHLLSSYEQYF. The CDR3 DNA is TGCGCCAGCACCCATTTACTTAGCTCCTACGAGCAGTACTTC.

The chain is built from TRBV5-1 and TRBJ2-3, with 10 bases lining up with TRBD2. CDR3 length: 15 amino acids. CDR1 and CDR2 (germline): SGHRS, YFSETQ. Trimming cost V 10 bases and J 1 base; bases outside gene matches: 9. The CDR3 is CAGKSGTSGTDTQYF. The CDR3 bases are TGCGCCGGGAAGAGCGGGACTAGCGGCACAGATACGCAGTATTTT.

The chain uses TRBV5-1 and TRBJ2-5, with D unclear. The germline gives CDR1 SGHRS, CDR2 YFSETQ. Trimming removed 0 bases at V and 5 bases at J, with 5 bases between. This CDR3 has 12 amino acids. CDR3 DNA sequence: TGCGCCAGCAGCTTGGCCAGCGAGACCCAGTACTTC. Its translation is CASSLASETQYF. Full variable domain (remainder filled in from reference TRBV5-1 and TRBJ2-5): KAGVTQTPRYLIKTRGQQVTLSCSPISGHRSVSWYQQTPGQGLQFLFEYFSETQRNKGNFPGRFSGRQFSNSRSEMNVSTLELGDSALYLCASSLASETQYFGPGTRLLVL.

This rearrangement joins TRBV6-1 to TRBJ2-4; D gene unclear. The germline V and J ends were trimmed by 1 base and 7 bases, with 11 bases remaining between them. This CDR3 has 14 amino acids. Per germline, CDR1 MNHNS and CDR2 SASEGT. In DNA form, the CDR3 reads TGTGCCAGCAGTGAAGGTGAAGGTTGGAACATTCAGTACTTC. The encoded protein is CASSEGEGWNIQYF.

This clone was observed a handful of times. The chain carries TRBV7-2 and TRBJ1-2; D is unclear. Germline-derived CDR1 and CDR2 are SGHTA and FQGNSA. V lost 0 bases and J 3 bases, leaving 5 bases between the germline ends. The CDR3 loop spans 13 amino acids. The DNA of the CDR3 is TGTGCCAGCAGCTTAGCTGGATACTATGGCTACACCTTC. It yields the protein CASSLAGYYGYTF.

This clone was seen only a few times. The rearrangement links TRBV5-1 to TRBJ2-1; tentative D call: TRBD1 (6 bases). CDR1 SGHRS and CDR2 YFSETQ come from the germline V gene. V gave up 4 bases and J gave up 6 bases, with 17 bases separating them. The CDR3 runs 15 residues. The CDR3 sequence: CASSDPQTGSNEQFF. Written as DNA, the CDR3 is TGCGCCAGCAGCGATCCCCAAACAGGGTCCAATGAGCAGTTCTTC.

This chain links TRBV4-1 with TRBJ2-7; D possibly matches TRBD1 or TRBD2 (5 bases each). The CDR3 is made up of 16 amino acids. V was trimmed by 4 bases and J by 2 bases, leaving 18 bases between them. Germline CDR1 and CDR2: MGHRA and YSYEKL. The CDR3 here is CASSRLPGGTAYEQYF. DNA of the CDR3: TGCGCCAGCAGCCGCCTACCAGGTGGGACCGCCTACGAGCAGTACTTC.

The chain carries TRBV6-4 and TRBJ1-5; D not resolved. Trimming removed 6 bases from V and 4 bases from J, with 13 bases in between. The CDR3 runs to 14 residues. CDR1 and CDR2 (germline): MRHNA, SNTAGT. The CDR3 nucleotides are TGTGCCAGCAGCTCCGAGTCGGGGAATCAGCCCCAGCATTTT. Its protein product is CASSSESGNQPQHF.

This clone came up once. The chain links TRBV15 to TRBJ2-3, with 10 bases identical to TRBD2. The CDR3 is 14 residues long. J was trimmed by 5 bases and V by 8 bases; bases with no gene match: 7. CDR1 LNHNV and CDR2 YYDKDF come from the germline V gene (reference sequence). The CDR3 spells CATGKRGGIDTQYF. Written as DNA, the CDR3 is TGTGCCACCGGGAAGCGGGGGGGTATAGATACGCAGTATTTT.

The CDR3 is CASSSLFRDKHTGELFF. As DNA, the CDR3 is TGTGCCAGCAGCTCCCTATTTAGGGACAAACACACCGGGGAGCTGTTTTTT. The chain couples TRBV7-2 to TRBJ2-2, with D possibly TRBD1 on 6 matching bases. V was shortened by 4 bases and J by 3 bases, with 18 bases between the two germline ends. The CDR3 is made up of 17 amino acids. Germline-derived CDR1 and CDR2 are SGHTA and FQGNSA.

The rearrangement joins TRBV5-1 to TRBJ1-4; the D gene is possibly TRBD1 (5 bases). CDR3 length: 15 amino acids. CDR1 is SGHRS, CDR2 YFSETQ, per germline. V was cut by 0 bases and J by 3 bases, with 9 bases left in between. CDR3 residues: CASSLAAGPNEKLFF. The CDR3 coding sequence is TGCGCCAGCAGCTTGGCCGCGGGGCCTAATGAAAAACTGTTTTTT. The whole variable domain, filled in from reference TRBV5-1 and TRBJ1-4, reads KAGVTQTPRYLIKTRGQQVTLSCSPISGHRSVSWYQQTPGQGLQFLFEYFSETQRNKGNFPGRFSGRQFSNSRSEMNVSTLELGDSALYLCASSLAAGPNEKLFFGSGTQLSVL.

This sequence joins TRBV23-1 and TRBJ2-5; TRBD1 agrees at 9 bases. TRBV23-1 falls under the ORF class, with uncertain function. V was pared by 2 bases and J by 4 bases, with 14 bases of the junction left unmatched. The CDR3 sequence is 18 residues long. CDR3 sequence (DNA): TGCGCCAGCAGTCAAGGGATCTACAGGGGGCGGTGTACAGAGACCCAGTACTTC. Translated: CASSQGIYRGRCTETQYF.

This chain joins TRBV4-3 and TRBJ2-6, with 7 bases that match TRBD2. The CDR3 has 18 residues. V dropped 4 bases and J dropped 0; count of bases not matched to a gene: 9. Germline V gene lookup returns CDR1 LGHNA and CDR2 YSLEER. The CDR3 reads CASSLGVGRDSGANVLTF. The CDR3 DNA follows: TGCGCCAGCAGCCTGGGTGTGGGGAGGGACTCTGGGGCCAACGTCCTGACTTTC.

V usage is TRBV28 and J usage is TRBJ2-1; TRBD1 agrees at 10 bases. Germline CDR1 MDHEN, CDR2 SYDVKM. This CDR3 has 14 residues. J gave up 8 bases and V 6 bases, and 7 bases lay outside the gene matches. The CDR3 loop reads CASRLPGQGYEQFF. The CDR3 nucleotides are TGTGCCAGCAGATTACCGGGACAGGGGTATGAGCAGTTCTTC.

The J gene is TRBJ1-6, the V gene TRBV10-3; TRBD1 matches at 7 bases. The germline V gene encodes CDR1 ENHRY and CDR2 SYGVKD. The trim removed 5 bases at V and 7 bases at J, leaving 5 bases unmatched. This CDR3 has 14 residues. The CDR3 loop is CAISRDRVNSPLHF. CDR3 in DNA: TGTGCCATCAGTAGAGACAGGGTGAATTCACCCCTCCACTTT.

The chain joins TRBV19 to TRBJ2-4, with D perhaps TRBD2 (5 bases). V lost 0 bases and J lost 0, with 12 bases in between. The CDR3 totals 17 residues. The germline CDR1 and CDR2 sequences are LNHDA and SQIVND (reference sequence). The CDR3 here is CASSIEADPIAKNIQYF. CDR3 nucleotides: TGTGCCAGTAGTATAGAAGCGGACCCAATAGCCAAAAACATTCAGTACTTC.

The gene calls are TRBV15 and TRBJ2-7; D call uncertain. Germline V lookup: CDR1 LNHNV, CDR2 YYDKDF (reference sequence). V gave up 0 bases and J gave up 5 bases, with 8 bases separating them. The CDR3 is 13 residues long. The CDR3 DNA is TGTGCCACCAGCAGAGATAGGCCCGACGAGCAGTACTTC. It is translated as CATSRDRPDEQYF.

This chain uses TRBV25-1 with TRBJ1-2, with D tentatively TRBD1 (6 bases). CDR1 MGHDK and CDR2 SYGVNS come from the germline V gene. The ends were cut back, 6 bases at V and 0 bases at J, with 14 bases in the middle. The CDR3 spans 15 residues. The CDR3 sequence is CASSPTGLANYGYTF. CDR3 DNA: TGTGCCAGCAGCCCCACAGGGTTAGCTAACTATGGCTACACCTTC.

This CDR3 reads CASSSPGGLGNTIYF. CDR3 sequence (DNA): TGTGCCAGTAGTTCCCCCGGGGGGCTTGGAAACACCATATATTTT. This chain joins TRBV19 and TRBJ1-3, with D possibly being TRBD1 (6 bases). Trimming took 5 bases from V and 3 from J, leaving 14 bases between them. Germline values: CDR1 LNHDA, CDR2 SQIVND (reference sequence). This CDR3 contains 15 residues. Variable domain in full (rest from reference TRBV19 and TRBJ1-3): DGGITQSPKYLFRKEGQNVTLSCEQNLNHDAMYWYRQDPGQGLRLIYYSQIVNDFQKGDIAEGYSVSREKKESFPLTVTSAQKNPTAFYLCASSSPGGLGNTIYFGEGSWLTVV.

This sequence joins TRBV6-1 and TRBJ2-1; D is uncertain. The germline V and J ends were trimmed by 8 bases and 7 bases, with 12 bases remaining between them. From germline, CDR1 is MNHNS and CDR2 SASEGT. This CDR3 contains 12 residues. The CDR3 bases are TGTGCCAGCCAGGCAGATTTGAATGAGCAGTTCTTC. This translates into CASQADLNEQFF.

The chain carries TRBV9 and TRBJ1-4, with D tentatively TRBD1 (6 bases). The CDR3 spans 15 residues. V dropped 0 bases and J dropped 8 bases, with 14 bases sitting between them. Germline V gene data show CDR1 as SGDLS and CDR2 as YYNGEE. CDR3 amino acids: CASSVATGLREKLFF. In DNA form, the CDR3 reads TGTGCCAGCAGCGTAGCAACAGGGCTTCGGGAAAAACTGTTTTTT.

The chain links TRBV6-1 to TRBJ1-1; D is perhaps TRBD1 (5 bases). Per germline, CDR1 MNHNS and CDR2 SASEGT. The CDR3 extends over 15 amino acids. Trimming shortened V by 2 bases and J by 0 bases, and 10 bases separated the two germline ends. CDR3 loop: CASSESDSMNTEAFF. As DNA, the CDR3 is TGTGCCAGCAGTGAAAGTGACAGTATGAACACTGAAGCTTTCTTT.

V gene TRBV9 combines with J gene TRBJ2-2; no reliable D call. In germline, CDR1 is SGDLS, CDR2 YYNGEE. This CDR3 has 15 residues. V shed 0 bases and J shed 3 bases, with 9 bases lying between them. CDR3 bases: TGTGCCAGCAGCGTAGACTGGGTCGACACCGGGGAGCTGTTTTTT. This translates into CASSVDWVDTGELFF.

V is TRBV15 and J is TRBJ2-5; TRBD1 is a possible D gene (6 bases). From germline, CDR1 is LNHNV and CDR2 YYDKDF (reference sequence). V shed 1 base and J shed 5 bases, with 8 bases lying between them. The CDR3 totals 13 residues. The CDR3 region has the DNA TGTGCCACCAGCAGAGCAGGGGCCGAGACCCAGTACTTC. This encodes CATSRAGAETQYF.

The chain recombines TRBV19 with TRBJ1-5, with a weak D call TRBD1 (5 bases). V was cut by 9 bases and J by 0 bases, with 15 bases left in between. This CDR3 has 15 amino acids. In germline, CDR1 is LNHDA, CDR2 SQIVND (reference sequence). The CDR3 DNA is TGTGCCAGCAACGCAGGGTATTATAGCAATCAGCCCCAGCATTTT. Translating it yields CASNAGYYSNQPQHF.

The chain joins TRBV19 to TRBJ2-5; TRBD1 aligns across 11 bases. The germline V gene encodes CDR1 LNHDA and CDR2 SQIVND (reference sequence). This CDR3 comprises 15 residues. J was trimmed by 5 bases and V by 1 base; bases with no gene match: 3. The CDR3 loop is CASSIGTGGGETQYF. DNA for the CDR3: TGTGCCAGTAGTATAGGGACAGGGGGCGGGGAGACCCAGTACTTC.

This clone was seen a single time. The CDR3 DNA reads TGTGCCAGCAGCCAGTTACTAGCGGGGGACTCTGGGGCCAACGTCCTGACTTTC. Its protein product is CASSQLLAGDSGANVLTF. The chain links TRBV28 to TRBJ2-6; 11 bases map to TRBD2. CDR1 is MDHEN and CDR2 is SYDVKM in the germline V gene. This CDR3 has 18 residues. After removal of 6 bases from V and 0 bases from J, the junction contained 7 bases not matched to a gene. Variable domain in full (rest from reference TRBV28 and TRBJ2-6): DVKVTQSSRYLVKRTGEKVFLECVQDMDHENMFWYRQDPGLGLRLIYFSYDVKMKEKGDIPEGYSVSREKKERFSLILESASTNQTSMYLCASSQLLAGDSGANVLTFGAGSRLTVL.

This clone has just a few counts. The rearrangement links TRBV5-1 to TRBJ2-2; D gene ambiguous. The length of the CDR3 is 14 residues. The germline gives CDR1 SGHRS, CDR2 YFSETQ. The V gene lost 9 bases and the J gene lost 3 bases, with 15 bases spanning the gap. The CDR3 loop is CATAKDGDTGELFF. CDR3 DNA: TGCGCCACCGCCAAGGACGGAGACACCGGGGAGCTGTTTTTT. Looking up the rest from reference TRBV5-1 and TRBJ2-2 gives the full variable domain: KAGVTQTPRYLIKTRGQQVTLSCSPISGHRSVSWYQQTPGQGLQFLFEYFSETQRNKGNFPGRFSGRQFSNSRSEMNVSTLELGDSALYLCATAKDGDTGELFFGEGSRLTVL.